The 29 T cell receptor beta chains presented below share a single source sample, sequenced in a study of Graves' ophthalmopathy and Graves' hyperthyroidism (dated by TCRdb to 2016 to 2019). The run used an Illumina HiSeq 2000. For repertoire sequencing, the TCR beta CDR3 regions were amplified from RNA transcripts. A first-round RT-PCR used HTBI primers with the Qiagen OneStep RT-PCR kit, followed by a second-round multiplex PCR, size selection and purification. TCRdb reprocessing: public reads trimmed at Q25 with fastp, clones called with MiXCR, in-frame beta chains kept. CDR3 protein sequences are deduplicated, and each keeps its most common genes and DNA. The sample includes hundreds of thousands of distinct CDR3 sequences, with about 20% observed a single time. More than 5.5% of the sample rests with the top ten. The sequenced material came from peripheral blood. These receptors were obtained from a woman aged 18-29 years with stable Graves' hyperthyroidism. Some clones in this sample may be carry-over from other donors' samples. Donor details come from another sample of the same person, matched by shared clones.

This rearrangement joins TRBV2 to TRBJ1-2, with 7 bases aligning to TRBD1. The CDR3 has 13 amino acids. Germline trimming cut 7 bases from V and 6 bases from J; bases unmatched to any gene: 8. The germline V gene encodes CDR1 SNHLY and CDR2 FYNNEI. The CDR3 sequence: CASNLNRGDGYTF. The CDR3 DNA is TGTGCCAGCAACCTTAACAGGGGCGATGGCTACACCTTC. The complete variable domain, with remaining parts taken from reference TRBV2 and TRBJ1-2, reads EPEVTQTPSHQVTQMGQEVILRCVPISNHLYFYWYRQILGQKVEFLVSFYNNEISEKSEIFDDQFSVERPDGSNFTLKIRSTKLEDSAMYFCASNLNRGDGYTFGSGTRLTVV.

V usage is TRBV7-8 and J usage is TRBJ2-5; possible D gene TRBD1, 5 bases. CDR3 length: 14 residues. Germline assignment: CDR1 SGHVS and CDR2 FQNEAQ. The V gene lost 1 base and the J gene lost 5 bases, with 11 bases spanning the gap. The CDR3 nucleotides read TGTGCCAGCAGCTTAGTTCAGGGTTGGGAGACCCAGTACTTC. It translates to CASSLVQGWETQYF.

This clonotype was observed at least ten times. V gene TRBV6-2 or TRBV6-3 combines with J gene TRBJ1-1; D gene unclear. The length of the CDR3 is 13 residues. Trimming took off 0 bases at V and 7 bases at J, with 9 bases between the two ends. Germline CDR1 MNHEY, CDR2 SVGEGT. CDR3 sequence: CASSYSLTGEAFF. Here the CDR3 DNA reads TGTGCCAGCAGTTACTCCCTAACGGGTGAAGCTTTCTTT.

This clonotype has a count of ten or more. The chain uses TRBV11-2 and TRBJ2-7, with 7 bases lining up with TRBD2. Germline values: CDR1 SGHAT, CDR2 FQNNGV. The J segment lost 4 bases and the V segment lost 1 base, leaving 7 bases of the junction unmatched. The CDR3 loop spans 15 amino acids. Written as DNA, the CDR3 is TGTGCCAGCAGCTTAGTCGGGACTACCACTTACGAGCAGTACTTC. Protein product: CASSLVGTTTYEQYF.

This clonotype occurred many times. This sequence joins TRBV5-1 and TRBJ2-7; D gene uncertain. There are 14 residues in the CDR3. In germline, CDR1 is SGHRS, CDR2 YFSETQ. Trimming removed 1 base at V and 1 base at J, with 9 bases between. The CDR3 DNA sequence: TGCGCCAGCAGCTTGTTCGCAGGTTCCTACGAGCAGTACTTC. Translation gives CASSLFAGSYEQYF.

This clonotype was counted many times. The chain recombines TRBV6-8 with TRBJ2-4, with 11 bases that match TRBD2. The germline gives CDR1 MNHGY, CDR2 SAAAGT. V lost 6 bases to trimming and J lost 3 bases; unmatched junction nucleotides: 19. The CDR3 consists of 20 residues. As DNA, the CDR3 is TGTGCCAGCAGCCGTACCCAAACTAGCGGGAGAGAAAAACACAAAAACATTCAGTACTTC. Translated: CASSRTQTSGREKHKNIQYF.

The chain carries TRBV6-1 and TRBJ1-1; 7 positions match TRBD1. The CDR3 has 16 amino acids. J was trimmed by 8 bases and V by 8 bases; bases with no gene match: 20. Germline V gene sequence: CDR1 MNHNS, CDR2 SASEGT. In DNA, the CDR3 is TGTGCCAGCCCCCCTGGGGCGACAGGGATGACCTCCGAAGCTTTCTTT. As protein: CASPPGATGMTSEAFF.

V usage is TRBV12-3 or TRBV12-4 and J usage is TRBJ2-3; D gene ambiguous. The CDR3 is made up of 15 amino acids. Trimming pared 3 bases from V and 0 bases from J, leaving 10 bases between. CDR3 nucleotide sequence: TGTGCCAGCAGTTTCGGGCAACCTAGCACAGATACGCAGTATTTT. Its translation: CASSFGQPSTDTQYF.

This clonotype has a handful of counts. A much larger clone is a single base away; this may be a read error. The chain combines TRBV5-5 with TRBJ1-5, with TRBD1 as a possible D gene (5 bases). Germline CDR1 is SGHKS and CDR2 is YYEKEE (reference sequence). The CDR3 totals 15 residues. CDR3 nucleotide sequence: TGTGCCAGCAGCCCGGGGGTAGCCAGCAGTCAGCCCCAGCATTTT. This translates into CASSPGVASSQPQHF.

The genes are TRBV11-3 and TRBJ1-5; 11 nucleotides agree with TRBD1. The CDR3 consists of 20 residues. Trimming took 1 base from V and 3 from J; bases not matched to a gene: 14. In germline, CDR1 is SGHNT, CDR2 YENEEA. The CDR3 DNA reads TGTGCCAGCAGCTTAGGGTTCAGACGTAGGACAGGGGGCGCCAATCAGCCCCAGCATTTT. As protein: CASSLGFRRRTGGANQPQHF.

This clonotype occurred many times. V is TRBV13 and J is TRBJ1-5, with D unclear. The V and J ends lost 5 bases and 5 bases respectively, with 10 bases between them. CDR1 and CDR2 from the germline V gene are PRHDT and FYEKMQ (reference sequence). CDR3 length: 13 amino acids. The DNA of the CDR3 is TGTGCCAGCAGCCGCGGTCCTCATCAGCCCCAGCATTTT. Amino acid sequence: CASSRGPHQPQHF.

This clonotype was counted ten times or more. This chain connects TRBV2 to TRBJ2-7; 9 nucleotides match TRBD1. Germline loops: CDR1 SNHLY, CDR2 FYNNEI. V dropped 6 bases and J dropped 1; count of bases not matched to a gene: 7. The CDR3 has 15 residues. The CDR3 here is CASSEGQGFSYEQYF. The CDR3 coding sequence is TGTGCCAGCAGCGAGGGACAGGGATTTTCCTACGAGCAGTACTTC.

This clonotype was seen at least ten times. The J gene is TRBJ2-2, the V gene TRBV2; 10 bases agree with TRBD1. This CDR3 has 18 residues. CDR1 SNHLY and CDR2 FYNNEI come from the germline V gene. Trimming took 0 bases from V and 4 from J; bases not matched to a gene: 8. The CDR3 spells CASSEAGSGQGRTGELFF. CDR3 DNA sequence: TGTGCCAGCAGTGAAGCGGGGTCGGGACAGGGGCGCACCGGGGAGCTGTTTTTT.

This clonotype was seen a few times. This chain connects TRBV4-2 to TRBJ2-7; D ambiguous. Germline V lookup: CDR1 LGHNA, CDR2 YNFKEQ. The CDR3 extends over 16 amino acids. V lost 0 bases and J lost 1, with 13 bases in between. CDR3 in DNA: TGTGCCAGCAGCCAAGATCCCAGCAGCGCATCCTACGAGCAGTACTTC. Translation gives CASSQDPSSASYEQYF.

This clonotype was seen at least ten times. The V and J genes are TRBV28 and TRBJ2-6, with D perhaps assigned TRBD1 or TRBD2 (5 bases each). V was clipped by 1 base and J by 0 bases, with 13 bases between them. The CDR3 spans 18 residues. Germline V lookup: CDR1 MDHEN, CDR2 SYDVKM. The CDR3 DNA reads TGTGCCAGCAGTTTATCTCCAGGGACGAGCTCTGGGGCCAACGTCCTGACTTTC. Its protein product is CASSLSPGTSSGANVLTF.

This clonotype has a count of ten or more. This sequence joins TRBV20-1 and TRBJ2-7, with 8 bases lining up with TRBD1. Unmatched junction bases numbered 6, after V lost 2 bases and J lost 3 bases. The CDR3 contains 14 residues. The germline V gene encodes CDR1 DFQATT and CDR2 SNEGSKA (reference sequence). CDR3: CSARRTGNRYEQYF. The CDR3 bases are TGCAGTGCTAGAAGGACAGGGAATCGCTACGAGCAGTACTTC.

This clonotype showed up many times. The CDR3 reads CASSQIPGQPSYEQYF. CDR3 in DNA: TGTGCCAGCAGCCAAATCCCGGGACAACCCTCCTACGAGCAGTACTTC. V usage is TRBV14 and J usage is TRBJ2-7, with D perhaps matching TRBD1 (6 bases). Looked up from germline, CDR1 is SGHDN and CDR2 is FVKESK. V lost 2 bases to trimming and J lost 0 bases, with 14 bases between them. CDR3 length: 16 amino acids. The full variable domain, rest sourced from reference TRBV14 and TRBJ2-7, is EAGVTQFPSHSVIEKGQTVTLRCDPISGHDNLYWYRRVMGKEIKFLLHFVKESKQDESGMPNNRFLAERTGGTYSTLKVQPAELEDSGVYFCASSQIPGQPSYEQYFGPGTRLTVT.

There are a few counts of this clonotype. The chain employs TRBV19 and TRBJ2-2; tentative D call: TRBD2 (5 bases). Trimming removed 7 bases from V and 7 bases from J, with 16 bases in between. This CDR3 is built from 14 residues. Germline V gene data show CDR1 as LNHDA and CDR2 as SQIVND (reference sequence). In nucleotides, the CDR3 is TGTGCCAGTAAGGTAGACGGGATAATCGGGGAGCTGTTTTTT. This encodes CASKVDGIIGELFF. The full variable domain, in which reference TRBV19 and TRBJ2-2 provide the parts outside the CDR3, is DGGITQSPKYLFRKEGQNVTLSCEQNLNHDAMYWYRQDPGQGLRLIYYSQIVNDFQKGDIAEGYSVSREKKESFPLTVTSAQKNPTAFYLCASKVDGIIGELFFGEGSRLTVL.

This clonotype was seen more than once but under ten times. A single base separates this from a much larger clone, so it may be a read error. CDR3 sequence (DNA): TGCAGTGCTAGCCTTGGCGGAGCCTTCTACGAGCAGTGCTTC. Protein: CSASLGGAFYEQCF. The V and J genes are TRBV20-1 and TRBJ2-7; D is ambiguous. Germline CDR1 and CDR2: DFQATT and SNEGSKA (reference sequence). The CDR3 has 14 amino acids.

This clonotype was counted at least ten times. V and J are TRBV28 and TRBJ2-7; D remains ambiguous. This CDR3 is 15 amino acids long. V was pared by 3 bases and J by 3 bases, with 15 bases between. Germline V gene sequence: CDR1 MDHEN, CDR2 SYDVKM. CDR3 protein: CASSLGGAGGYEQYF. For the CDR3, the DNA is TGTGCCAGCAGTTTGGGCGGCGCCGGTGGCTACGAGCAGTACTTC.

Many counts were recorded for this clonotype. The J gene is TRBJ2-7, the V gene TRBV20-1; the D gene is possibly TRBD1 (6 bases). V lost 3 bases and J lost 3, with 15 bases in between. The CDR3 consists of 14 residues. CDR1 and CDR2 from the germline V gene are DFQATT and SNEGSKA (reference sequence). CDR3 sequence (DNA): TGCAGTGCTAGCAGTACAGGGAATGACTACGAGCAGTACTTC. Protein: CSASSTGNDYEQYF.

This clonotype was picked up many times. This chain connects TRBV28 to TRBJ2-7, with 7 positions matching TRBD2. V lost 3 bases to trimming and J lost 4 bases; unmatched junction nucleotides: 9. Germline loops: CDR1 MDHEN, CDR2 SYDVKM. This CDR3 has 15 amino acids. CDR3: CASSFIGEGVYEQYF. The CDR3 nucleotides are TGTGCCAGCAGTTTTATAGGGGAGGGTGTGTACGAGCAGTACTTC.

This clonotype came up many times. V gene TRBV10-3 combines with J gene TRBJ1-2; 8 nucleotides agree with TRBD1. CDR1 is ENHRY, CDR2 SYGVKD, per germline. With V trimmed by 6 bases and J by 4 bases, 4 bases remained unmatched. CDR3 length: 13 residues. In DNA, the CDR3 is TGTGCCATCAGCCAGGGGGCGACCTATGGCTACACCTTC. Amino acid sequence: CAISQGATYGYTF.

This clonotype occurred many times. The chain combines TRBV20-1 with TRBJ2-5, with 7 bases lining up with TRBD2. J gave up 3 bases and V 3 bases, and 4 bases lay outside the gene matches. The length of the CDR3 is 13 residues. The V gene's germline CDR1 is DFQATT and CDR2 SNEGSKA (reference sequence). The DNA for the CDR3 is TGCAGTGCTAGTTCCAGCGGGGAAGAGACCCAGTACTTC. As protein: CSASSSGEETQYF.

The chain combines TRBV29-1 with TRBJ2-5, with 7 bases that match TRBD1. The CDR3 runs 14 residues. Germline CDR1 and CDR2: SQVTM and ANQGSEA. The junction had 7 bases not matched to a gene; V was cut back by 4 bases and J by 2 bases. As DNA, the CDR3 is TGCAGCGTTGCCGGGACAGACCTACAAGAGACCCAGTACTTC. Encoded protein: CSVAGTDLQETQYF.

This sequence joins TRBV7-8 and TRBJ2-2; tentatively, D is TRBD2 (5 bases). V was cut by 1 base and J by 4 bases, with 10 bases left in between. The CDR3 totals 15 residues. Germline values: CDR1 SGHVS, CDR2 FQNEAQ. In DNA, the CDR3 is TGTGCCAGCAGCTTAGGAGGGCAAGCCACCGGGGAGCTGTTTTTT. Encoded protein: CASSLGGQATGELFF. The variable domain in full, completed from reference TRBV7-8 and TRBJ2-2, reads GAGVSQSPRYKVAKRGQDVALRCDPISGHVSLFWYQQALGQGPEFLTYFQNEAQLDKSGLPSDRFFAERPEGSVSTLKIQRTQQEDSAVYLCASSLGGQATGELFFGEGSRLTVL.

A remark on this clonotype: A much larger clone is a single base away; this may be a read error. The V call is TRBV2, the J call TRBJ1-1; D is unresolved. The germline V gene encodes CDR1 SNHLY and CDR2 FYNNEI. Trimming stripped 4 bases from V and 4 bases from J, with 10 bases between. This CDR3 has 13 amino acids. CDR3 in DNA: TGTGCCAGCAGTGCAATGAAGAGCACTGAAGCTTTCTTT. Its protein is CASSAMKSTEAFF.

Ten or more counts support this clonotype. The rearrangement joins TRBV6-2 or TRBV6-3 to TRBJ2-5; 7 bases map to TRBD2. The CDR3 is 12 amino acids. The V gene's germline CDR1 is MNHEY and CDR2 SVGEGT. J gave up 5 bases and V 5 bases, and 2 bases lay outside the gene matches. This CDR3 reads CASSPTSETQYF. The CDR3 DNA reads TGTGCCAGCAGTCCGACTAGCGAGACCCAGTACTTC.

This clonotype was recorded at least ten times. CDR3 protein: CSVTGVGETQYF. Written as DNA, the CDR3 is TGCAGCGTAACAGGGGTGGGAGAGACCCAGTACTTC. The V call is TRBV29-1, the J call TRBJ2-5; 7 bases line up with TRBD1. The junction had 5 bases not matched to a gene; V was cut back by 6 bases and J by 4 bases. The CDR3 extends over 12 amino acids. The V gene's germline CDR1 is SQVTM and CDR2 ANQGSEA. The whole variable domain, remainder taken from reference TRBV29-1 and TRBJ2-5, is SAVISQKPSRDICQRGTSLTIQCQVDSQVTMMFWYRQQPGQSLTLIATANQGSEATYESGFVIDKFPISRPNLTFSTLTVSNMSPEDSSIYLCSVTGVGETQYFGPGTRLLVL.